These T cell receptor beta chains were read from a single sample in a study of shared clonotypes between healthy human individuals. The repertoire was sequenced with immunoSEQ multiplex PCR; TCRdb's copy has only in-frame clones and lacks some. Here the sample spans 2.3 million or so clones, 90% to 95% being singletons. The sequenced sample consisted of naive CD4+ T cells from PBMCs. These receptors came from a man between 18 and 35 years old in good health. Some clones in this sample may be carry-over from other donors' samples. CDR3s include the opening cysteine and the closing phenylalanine or tryptophan. Fields, in order: J gene, D gene, V gene, clone size, CDR3 DNA, CDR3 protein. The D gene is left open where the match is weak. Part of the rows lack a size; the others show once, few, many or a class for expanded clones.

>TRBJ1-3|-|TRBV4-3|-
TGCGCCAGCAGCCAGGCAACACCGGGACTGGGAGACACCATATATTTT
CASSQATPGLGDTIYF
>TRBJ2-7|-|TRBV28|once
TGTGCCAGCAGTTTTCCACCGGGCAGGGCGACCTCCTACGAGCAGTACTTC
CASSFPPGRATSYEQYF
>TRBJ2-1|-|TRBV11-3|once
TGTGCCAGCAGCTTAGATGCATACAATGAGCAGTTCTTC
CASSLDAYNEQFF
>TRBJ1-4|TRBD1|TRBV18|-
TGTGCCAGCTCACAGAACAGGGGGGATGAAAAACTGTTTTTT
CASSQNRGDEKLFF
>TRBJ2-7|-|TRBV27|-
TGTGCCAGCAGTTTATACCGGACAACTCTTTTAGAGCAGTACTTC
CASSLYRTTLLEQYF
>TRBJ1-1|-|TRBV28|-
TGTGCCAGCAGCCAGGGCCTGAACACTGAAGCTTTCTTT
CASSQGLNTEAFF
>TRBJ2-3|-|TRBV6-6|-
TGTGCCAGCAGTCCAGGGCCTAGCACAGATACGCAGTATTTT
CASSPGPSTDTQYF
>TRBJ2-1|-|TRBV5-4|-
TGTGCCAGCAGCCTGTATCCCCAGCACCCGGAGCAGTTCTTC
CASSLYPQHPEQFF
>TRBJ2-5|-|TRBV5-4|-
TGTGCCAGCAGCTCACCTGGGCAAGAGACCCAGTACTTC
CASSSPGQETQYF
>TRBJ1-4|-|TRBV5-1|-
TGCGCCAGCAGCTTCTGGAACAGCCTAGATGAAAAACTGTTTTTT
CASSFWNSLDEKLFF
>TRBJ2-5|TRBD2|TRBV18|-
TGTGCCAGCTCACCAACGGCGGGAGGGAACCAAGAGACCCAGTACTTC
CASSPTAGGNQETQYF
>TRBJ2-5|TRBD1|TRBV7-2|-
TGTGCCAGCAGCTTAATAACAGGGGGACCAGAGACCCAGTACTTC
CASSLITGGPETQYF